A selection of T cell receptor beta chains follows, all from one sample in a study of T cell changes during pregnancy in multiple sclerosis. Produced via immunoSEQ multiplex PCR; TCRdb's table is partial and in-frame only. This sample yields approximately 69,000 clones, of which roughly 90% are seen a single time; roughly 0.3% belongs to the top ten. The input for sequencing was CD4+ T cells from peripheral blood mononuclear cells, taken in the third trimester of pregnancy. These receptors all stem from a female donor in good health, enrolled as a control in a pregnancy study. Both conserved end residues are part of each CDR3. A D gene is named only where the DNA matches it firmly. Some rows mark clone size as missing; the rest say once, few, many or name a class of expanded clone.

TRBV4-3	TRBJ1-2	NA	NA	CASSQDQGTYGYTF	TGCGCCAGCAGCCAAGATCAGGGTACCTATGGCTACACCTTC
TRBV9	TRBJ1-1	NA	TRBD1	CASSAETGVNTETFF	TGTGCCAGCAGCGCAGAAACAGGGGTGAACACTGAAACTTTCTTT
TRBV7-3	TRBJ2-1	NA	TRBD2	CASSLIGTSLNEQFF	TGTGCCAGCAGCTTAATCGGGACTAGTCTCAATGAGCAGTTCTTC
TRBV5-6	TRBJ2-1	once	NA	CASSQPQGSENYNEQFF	TGTGCCAGCAGCCAACCACAGGGCTCGGAGAACTACAATGAGCAGTTCTTC
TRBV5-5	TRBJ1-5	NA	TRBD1	CASSFGTGVRPQHF	TGTGCCAGCAGCTTCGGGACAGGGGTACGGCCCCAGCATTTT
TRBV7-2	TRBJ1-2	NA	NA	CASSLGGAGVNGYTF	TGTGCCAGCAGCTTAGGAGGGGCAGGGGTGAATGGCTACACCTTC
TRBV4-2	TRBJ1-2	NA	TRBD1	CASSQHGTESSYGYTF	TGTGCCAGCAGCCAACACGGGACAGAGTCCTCCTATGGCTACACCTTC
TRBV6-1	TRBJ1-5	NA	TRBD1	CASSGTGNSNQPQHF	TGTGCCAGCAGCGGGACAGGGAATAGCAATCAGCCCCAGCATTTT
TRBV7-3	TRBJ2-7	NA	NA	CASSFVPGISYEQYF	TGTGCCAGCAGCTTCGTACCCGGTATCTCCTACGAGCAGTACTTC
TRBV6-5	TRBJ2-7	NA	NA	CASTSSPSEQYF	TGTGCCAGCACCTCTTCCCCTTCCGAGCAGTACTTC
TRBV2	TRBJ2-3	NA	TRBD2	CASSEARASGVTTDTQYF	TGTGCCAGCAGTGAAGCGAGGGCTAGCGGGGTCACGACAGATACGCAGTATTTT
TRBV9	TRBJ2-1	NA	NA	CASSVQGGGYNEQFF	TGTGCCAGCAGCGTACAAGGGGGGGGCTACAATGAGCAGTTCTTC
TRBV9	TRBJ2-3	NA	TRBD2	CASSPQARSGGSTDTQYF	TGTGCCAGCAGCCCCCAGGCCCGTAGCGGGGGGAGCACAGATACGCAGTATTTT
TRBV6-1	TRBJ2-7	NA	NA	CASRITRGTYEQYF	TGTGCCAGCAGAATTACCAGGGGAACCTACGAGCAGTACTTC
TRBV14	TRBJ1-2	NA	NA	CASSPAGDYRYTF	TGTGCCAGCAGCCCAGCCGGAGACTATCGCTACACCTTC
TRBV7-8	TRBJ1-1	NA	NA	CASRIEARVNTEAFF	TGTGCCAGCAGAATCGAAGCCAGGGTGAACACTGAAGCTTTCTTT
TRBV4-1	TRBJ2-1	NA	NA	CASSQDQGSGPYNEQFF	TGCGCCAGCAGCCAAGATCAGGGTAGCGGCCCTTACAATGAGCAGTTCTTC
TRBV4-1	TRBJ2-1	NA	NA	CASSQDREVKYNEQFF	TGCGCCAGCAGCCAAGATCGGGAAGTAAAATACAATGAGCAGTTCTTC
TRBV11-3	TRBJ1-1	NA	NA	CASSSAMTTRKTEAFF	TGTGCCAGCAGTTCCGCAATGACGACGCGGAAGACTGAAGCTTTCTTT
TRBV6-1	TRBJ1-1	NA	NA	CASSETVLVNTEAFF	TGTGCCAGCAGTGAAACAGTGCTGGTGAACACTGAAGCTTTCTTT
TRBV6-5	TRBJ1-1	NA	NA	CASSFSPPTEAFF	TGTGCCAGCAGTTTCAGTCCCCCCACTGAAGCTTTCTTT
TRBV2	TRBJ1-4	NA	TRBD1	CASREQGATNEKLFF	TGTGCCAGCAGGGAACAGGGGGCAACTAATGAAAAACTGTTTTTT
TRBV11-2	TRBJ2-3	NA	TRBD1	CASSSYRGRADTQYF	TGTGCCAGCAGCTCATACAGGGGCCGAGCAGATACGCAGTATTTT
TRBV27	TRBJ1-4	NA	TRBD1	CASRDTGTGKTKHEKLFF	TGTGCCAGCAGAGACACCGGGACAGGGAAAACGAAGCATGAAAAACTGTTTTTT
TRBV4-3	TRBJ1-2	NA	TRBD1	CASSQIGTEANYGYTF	TGCGCCAGCAGCCAAATAGGGACAGAAGCTAACTATGGCTACACCTTC
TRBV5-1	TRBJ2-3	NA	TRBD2	CASSSGLAGGSTDTQYF	TGCGCCAGCAGCTCCGGACTAGCGGGGGGAAGCACAGATACGCAGTATTTT
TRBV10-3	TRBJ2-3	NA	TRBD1	CAISVQGAGDTQYF	TGTGCCATCAGCGTTCAGGGGGCGGGGGATACGCAGTATTTT
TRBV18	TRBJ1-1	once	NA	CASSQETGHLLNTEAFF	TGTGCCAGCTCACAGGAAACGGGACACCTGTTGAACACTGAAGCTTTCTTT
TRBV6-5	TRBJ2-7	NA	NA	CASSPAGVRYEQYF	TGTGCCAGCAGCCCCGCAGGTGTTAGATACGAGCAGTACTTC
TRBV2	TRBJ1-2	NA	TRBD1	CARQRRGPANYGYTF	TGTGCCAGACAGAGAAGGGGGCCAGCTAACTATGGCTACACCTTC
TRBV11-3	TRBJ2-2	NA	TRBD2	CASSSGLAGVGTGELFF	TGTGCCAGCAGCTCCGGACTAGCGGGGGTGGGAACCGGGGAGCTGTTTTTT
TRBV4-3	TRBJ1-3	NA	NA	CASSQAGTVDTIYF	TGCGCCAGCAGCCAAGCAGGCACTGTTGACACCATATATTTT
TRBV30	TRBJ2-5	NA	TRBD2	CAWSVPRLAGGRETQYF	TGTGCCTGGAGTGTCCCCAGACTAGCGGGGGGGAGAGAGACCCAGTACTTC
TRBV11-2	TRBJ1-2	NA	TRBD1	CASSRSTGGISNYGYTF	TGTGCCAGCAGCCGCTCGACAGGGGGAATCTCTAACTATGGCTACACCTTC
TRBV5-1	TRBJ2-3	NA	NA	CASSFRDTQYF	TGCGCCAGCAGCTTCCGGGATACGCAGTATTTT
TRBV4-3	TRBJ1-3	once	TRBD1	CASSRGTGLPNTIYF	TGCGCCAGCAGCCGCGGGACAGGCCTTCCAAACACCATATATTTT
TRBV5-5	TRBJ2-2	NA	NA	CASSFLRNTGELFF	TGTGCCAGCAGCTTTCTCAGAAACACCGGGGAGCTGTTTTTT
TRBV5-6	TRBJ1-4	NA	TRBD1	CASSRDRVEKLFF	TGTGCCAGCAGCCGGGACAGGGTTGAAAAACTGTTTTTT
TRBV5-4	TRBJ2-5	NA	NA	CASSPRLRGKETQYF	TGTGCCAGCAGCCCGCGTTTGAGGGGGAAAGAGACCCAGTACTTC
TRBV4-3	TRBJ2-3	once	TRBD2	CASSQQTGTSGGAYTQYF	TGCGCCAGCAGCCAACAAACCGGGACTAGCGGGGGGGCCTATACGCAGTATTTT
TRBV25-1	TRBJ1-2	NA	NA	CASSEYQGPRLGYTF	TGTGCCAGCAGTGAATATCAGGGGCCGCGGCTAGGCTACACCTTC
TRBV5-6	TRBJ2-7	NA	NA	CASSLYRDPAYEQYF	TGTGCCAGCAGCTTGTACAGGGACCCAGCTTACGAGCAGTACTTC
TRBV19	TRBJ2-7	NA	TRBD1	CASRRDRGEQYF	TGTGCCAGTAGGCGTGACAGGGGCGAGCAGTACTTC
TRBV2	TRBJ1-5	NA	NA	CASSRQTGSREPQHF	TGTGCCAGCAGCAGACAAACAGGGAGTAGAGAGCCCCAGCATTTT
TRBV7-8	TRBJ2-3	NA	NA	CASSFSDTQYF	TGTGCCAGCAGCTTTTCGGATACGCAGTATTTT
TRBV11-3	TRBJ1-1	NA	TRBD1	CASSFGQGRNTEAFF	TGTGCCAGCAGCTTTGGACAGGGTAGGAACACTGAAGCTTTCTTT
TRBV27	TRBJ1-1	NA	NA	CASSLGYRRGNTEAFF	TGTGCCAGCAGTTTGGGATACCGACGGGGGAACACTGAAGCTTTCTTT
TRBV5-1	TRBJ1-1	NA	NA	CASSSDGMNTEAFF	TGCGCCAGCAGTTCAGACGGGATGAACACTGAAGCTTTCTTT